Following are 18 T cell receptor beta chains from one sample sequenced in a study of blood T cell repertoires in COVID-19. Here immunoSEQ multiplex PCR was the method, and the copy in TCRdb shows in-frame clones only, minus some. The sample lists approximately 180,000 clones; roughly 87% were seen once. Material: PBMCs or T cells enriched from blood (not recorded which). These receptor sequences come from a human donor with acute COVID-19. The donor label of this sample is uncertain.

This chain connects TRBV9 to TRBJ1-3; D perhaps matches TRBD1 (5 bases). This CDR3 is 19 amino acids long. The germline V gene has CDR1 SGDLS and CDR2 YYNGEE. Trimming left V 3 bases short and J 0 bases short, with 22 bases between. CDR3 bases: TGTGCCAGCAGCGCCGGGGGTCGTCCAGGGTTCCACTCTGGAAACACCATATATTTT. This gives the protein CASSAGGRPGFHSGNTIYF.

This clone was observed once. This chain uses TRBV10-3 with TRBJ2-3; the match to TRBD1 covers 7 bases. The CDR3 is made up of 14 amino acids. Trimming took 7 bases from V and 8 from J; bases not matched to a gene: 12. Germline V gene lookup returns CDR1 ENHRY and CDR2 SYGVKD. The CDR3 reads CAITAGQAFGTQYF. The CDR3 bases are TGTGCCATCACCGCAGGACAGGCCTTCGGTACGCAGTATTTT.

The chain links TRBV11-2 to TRBJ2-7; D possibly corresponds to TRBD1 (6 bases). V was cut by 5 bases and J by 6 bases, with 17 bases left in between. The germline V gene has CDR1 SGHAT and CDR2 FQNNGV. The CDR3 totals 14 residues. CDR3 amino acids: CASSPRATDSEQYF. CDR3 DNA sequence: TGTGCCAGCAGCCCCCGAGCGACGGACAGCGAGCAGTACTTC.

In this sample, this clone is medium-sized (0.01 to 0.1%). This chain uses TRBV19 with TRBJ2-3; 7 positions match TRBD2. The germline V gene has CDR1 LNHDA and CDR2 SQIVND (reference sequence). The CDR3 loop spans 13 amino acids. V trimming: 6 bases; J trimming: 1 base; junction bases outside the gene matches: 1. Written as DNA, the CDR3 is TGTGCCAGTAGAACTAGCGGCACAGATACGCAGTATTTT. Protein product: CASRTSGTDTQYF.

This clone came up once. This rearrangement joins TRBV7-7 to TRBJ2-2, with 8 bases fitting TRBD1. V was pared by 0 bases and J by 6 bases, with 9 bases of the junction left unmatched. The length of the CDR3 is 17 residues. Germline V gives CDR1 SSHAT, CDR2 FNYEAQ (reference sequence). Here the CDR3 reads CASSLARTGGRSGELFF. The CDR3 DNA follows: TGTGCCAGCAGCTTAGCGCGCACAGGGGGAAGGTCCGGGGAGCTGTTTTTT.

The genes are TRBV2 and TRBJ2-1; D gene uncertain. CDR1 and CDR2 from the germline V gene are SNHLY and FYNNEI. This CDR3 is 15 amino acids long. Trimming left V 7 bases short and J 0 bases short, with 13 bases between. The CDR3 sequence is CASMAPLSSYNEQFF. The DNA for the CDR3 is TGTGCCAGCATGGCCCCCCTGTCCTCCTACAATGAGCAGTTCTTC.

The chain uses TRBV6-5 and TRBJ2-1; a weak D match, TRBD2 (7 bases). Looked up from germline, CDR1 is MNHEY and CDR2 is SVGAGI. Trimming removed 6 bases from V and 4 bases from J, with 13 bases in between. The CDR3 is 14 amino acids. The CDR3 loop is CASRGGGLYNEQFF. The CDR3 DNA reads as TGTGCCAGCAGAGGGGGGGGGCTATACAATGAGCAGTTCTTC.

The chain joins TRBV7-9 to TRBJ1-1, with D uncertain. This CDR3 has 15 amino acids. CDR1 is SEHNR and CDR2 is FQNEAQ in the germline V gene (reference sequence). V lost 5 bases, J lost 1 base, and 14 bases lay in between. The CDR3 DNA follows: TGTGCCAGCAGCCCGGGTGTGGCCTCGAACACTGAAGCTTTCTTT. Translating gives CASSPGVASNTEAFF.

V and J are TRBV7-6 and TRBJ2-1; TRBD2 aligns across 11 bases. The CDR3 totals 15 residues. Germline lookup yields CDR1 SGHVS and CDR2 FNYEAQ. J was trimmed by 3 bases and V by 4 bases; bases with no gene match: 2. For the CDR3, the DNA is TGTGCCAGCAGCTCACTAGCGGGGGTCTACAATGAGCAGTTCTTC. This sequence encodes CASSSLAGVYNEQFF.

This rearrangement joins TRBV9 to TRBJ2-1, with D possibly TRBD2 on 5 matching bases. This CDR3 spans 18 amino acids. CDR1 SGDLS and CDR2 YYNGEE come from the germline V gene. Trimming removed 2 bases from V and 0 bases from J, with 18 bases in between. CDR3 sequence: CASSVRAFKASSYNEQFF. DNA of the CDR3: TGTGCCAGCAGCGTGAGGGCCTTTAAGGCCAGCTCCTACAATGAGCAGTTCTTC.

The rearrangement joins TRBV6-1 to TRBJ2-5, with D maybe TRBD1 (5 bases). V was shortened by 0 bases and J by 7 bases, with 15 bases between the two germline ends. The CDR3 contains 15 residues. Looked up from germline, CDR1 is MNHNS and CDR2 is SASEGT. The CDR3 DNA reads as TGTGCCAGCAGTGAAGCGCAAGGGGCCCCAGGGACCCAGTACTTC. It codes for CASSEAQGAPGTQYF.

The chain recombines TRBV7-9 with TRBJ2-3; 8 positions agree with TRBD2. Germline loops: CDR1 SEHNR, CDR2 FQNEAQ (reference sequence). V was clipped by 5 bases and J by 6 bases; unmatched bases: 4. This CDR3 spans 13 amino acids. The CDR3 nucleotides read TGTGCCAGCAGCCCAATAGCGGGGGATACGCAGTATTTT. Its translation: CASSPIAGDTQYF.

This chain's CDR3 is CASSSTPLDSNNGYTF. CDR3 sequence (DNA): TGCGCCAGCAGCTCGACCCCTCTGGACAGCAACAATGGCTACACCTTC. The rearrangement joins TRBV5-1 to TRBJ1-2, with D possibly being TRBD1 (6 bases). V lost 3 bases, J lost 6 bases, and 21 bases lay in between. The CDR3 is made up of 16 amino acids. Per the germline V gene, CDR1 is SGHRS and CDR2 is YFSETQ.

The V call is TRBV5-1, the J call TRBJ2-5; 7 bases agree with TRBD2. This CDR3 spans 16 amino acids. Germline V gene lookup returns CDR1 SGHRS and CDR2 YFSETQ. V lost 0 bases to trimming and J lost 5 bases; unmatched junction nucleotides: 10. The CDR3 nucleotides are TGCGCCAGCAGCTTGGAACTCCCGATCGGGAGGGAGACCCAGTACTTC. Protein sequence: CASSLELPIGRETQYF.

The chain has TRBV3-1 (or the pseudogene TRBV3-2) and TRBJ1-1; D may be TRBD1 (6 bases). V was trimmed by 0 bases and J by 1 base, leaving 21 bases between them. CDR1 LGHDT and CDR2 YNNKEL come from the germline V gene (reference sequence). The CDR3 totals 19 residues. The CDR3 sequence is CASSQDVSGAGAGNTEAFF. For the CDR3, the DNA is TGTGCCAGCAGCCAAGACGTATCAGGGGCAGGGGCTGGGAACACTGAAGCTTTCTTT.

This clone was seen a few times. V is TRBV4-1 and J is TRBJ1-1, with D possibly being TRBD1 (5 bases). Germline loops: CDR1 MGHRA, CDR2 YSYEKL. The CDR3 sequence is 15 residues long. Trimming removed 4 bases at V and 5 bases at J, with 17 bases between. The CDR3 sequence is CASSPGTLMRTEAFF. The CDR3 DNA is TGCGCCAGCAGCCCCGGGACTTTGATGAGGACTGAAGCTTTCTTT.

This chain joins TRBV6-6 and TRBJ1-5; D gene uncertain. Trimming took off 5 bases at V and 2 bases at J, with 16 bases between the two ends. Germline-derived CDR1 and CDR2 are MNHNY and SVGAGI (reference sequence). The CDR3 is 16 amino acids. The CDR3 loop is CASSHRPKAGNQPQHF. CDR3 bases: TGTGCCAGCAGTCACCGGCCGAAAGCGGGCAATCAGCCCCAGCATTTT.

This chain connects TRBV20-1 to TRBJ1-1, with D possibly being TRBD1 (5 bases). Trimming cost V 5 bases and J 6 bases, with 10 bases left between them. The CDR3 is 11 amino acids. Per germline, CDR1 DFQATT and CDR2 SNEGSKA (reference sequence). As DNA, the CDR3 is TGCAGTGCTGAAACAGGTTCTGAAGCTTTCTTT. It yields the protein CSAETGSEAFF.